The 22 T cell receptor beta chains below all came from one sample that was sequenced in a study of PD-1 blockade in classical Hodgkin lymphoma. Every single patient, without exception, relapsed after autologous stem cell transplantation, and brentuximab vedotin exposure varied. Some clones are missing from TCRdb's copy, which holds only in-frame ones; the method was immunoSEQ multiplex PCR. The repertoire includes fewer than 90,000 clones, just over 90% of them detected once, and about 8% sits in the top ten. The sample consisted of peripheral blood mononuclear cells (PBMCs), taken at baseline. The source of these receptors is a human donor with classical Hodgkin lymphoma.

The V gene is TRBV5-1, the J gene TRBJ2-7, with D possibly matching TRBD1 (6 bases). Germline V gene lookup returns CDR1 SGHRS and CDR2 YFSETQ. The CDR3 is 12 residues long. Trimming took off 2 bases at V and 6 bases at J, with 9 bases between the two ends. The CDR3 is CASSLHRAEQYF. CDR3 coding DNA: TGCGCCAGCAGCTTACACAGGGCCGAGCAGTACTTC.

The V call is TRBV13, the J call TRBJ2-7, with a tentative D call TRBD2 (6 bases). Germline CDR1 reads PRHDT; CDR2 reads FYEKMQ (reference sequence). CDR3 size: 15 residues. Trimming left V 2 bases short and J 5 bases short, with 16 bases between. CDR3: CASSLFGTLQNEQYF. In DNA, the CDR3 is TGTGCCAGCAGCTTATTCGGGACTCTACAAAACGAGCAGTACTTC.

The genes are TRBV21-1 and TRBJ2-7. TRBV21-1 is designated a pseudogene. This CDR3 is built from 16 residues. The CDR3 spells CASSKTGHWGAYEQYF. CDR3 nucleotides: TGTGCCAGCAGCAAAACCGGGCACTGGGGTGCCTACGAGCAGTACTTC.

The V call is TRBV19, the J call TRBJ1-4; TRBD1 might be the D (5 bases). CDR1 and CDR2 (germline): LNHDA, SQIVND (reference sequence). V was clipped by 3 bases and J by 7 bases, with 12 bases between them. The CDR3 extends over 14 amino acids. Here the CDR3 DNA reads TGTGCCAGTAGTATCTCGTGGGACGGTGAAAAACTGTTTTTT. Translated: CASSISWDGEKLFF.

The CDR3 nucleotides are TGCGCCAGCAGCCAGGGCCAAACCTCCTACGAGCAGTACTTC. Protein sequence: CASSQGQTSYEQYF. This chain uses TRBV4-3 with TRBJ2-7; D is unresolved. V lost 3 bases to trimming and J lost 0 bases, with 9 bases between them. The CDR3 is made up of 14 amino acids. Germline V gene sequence: CDR1 LGHNA, CDR2 YSLEER.

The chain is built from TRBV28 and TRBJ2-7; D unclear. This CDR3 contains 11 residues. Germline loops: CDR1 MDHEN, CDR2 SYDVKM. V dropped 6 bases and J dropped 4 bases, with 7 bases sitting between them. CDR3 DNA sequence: TGTGCCAGCAGATCCTATTACGAGCAGTACTTC. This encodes CASRSYYEQYF.

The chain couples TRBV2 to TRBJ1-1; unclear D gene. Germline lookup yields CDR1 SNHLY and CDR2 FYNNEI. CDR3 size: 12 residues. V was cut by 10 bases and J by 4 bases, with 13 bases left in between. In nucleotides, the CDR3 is TGTGCCAACTTTGCGGGGAGCACTGAAGCTTTCTTT. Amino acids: CANFAGSTEAFF.

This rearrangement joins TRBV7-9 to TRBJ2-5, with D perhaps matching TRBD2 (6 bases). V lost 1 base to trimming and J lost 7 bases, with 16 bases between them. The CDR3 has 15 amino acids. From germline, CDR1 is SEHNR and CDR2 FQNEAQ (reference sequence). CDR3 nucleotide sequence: TGTGCCAGCAGCTTAGGCGGGGATCCCTCGGGGACCCAGTACTTC. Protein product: CASSLGGDPSGTQYF.

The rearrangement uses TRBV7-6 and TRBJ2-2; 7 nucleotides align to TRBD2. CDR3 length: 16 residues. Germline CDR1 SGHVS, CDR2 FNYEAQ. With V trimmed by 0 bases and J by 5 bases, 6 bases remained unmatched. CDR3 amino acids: CASSLADGTTTGELFF. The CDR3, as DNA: TGTGCCAGCAGCTTAGCGGACGGGACTACAACCGGGGAGCTGTTTTTT.

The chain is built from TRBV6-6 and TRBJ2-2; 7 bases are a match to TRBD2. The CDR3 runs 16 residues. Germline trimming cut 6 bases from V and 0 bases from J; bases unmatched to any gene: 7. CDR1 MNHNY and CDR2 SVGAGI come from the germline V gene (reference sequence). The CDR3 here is CASRPPSGANTGELFF. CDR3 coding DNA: TGTGCCAGCAGGCCCCCTAGCGGAGCGAACACCGGGGAGCTGTTTTTT.

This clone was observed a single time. This CDR3 reads CASSFLNYEQYF. For the CDR3, the DNA is TGTGCCAGCAGCTTCCTAAACTACGAGCAGTACTTC. J is TRBJ2-7 and V is TRBV5-4; D not certain. The CDR3 totals 12 residues. Trimming shortened V by 2 bases and J by 3 bases, and 6 bases separated the two germline ends. Looked up from germline, CDR1 is SGHNT and CDR2 is YYREEE (reference sequence).

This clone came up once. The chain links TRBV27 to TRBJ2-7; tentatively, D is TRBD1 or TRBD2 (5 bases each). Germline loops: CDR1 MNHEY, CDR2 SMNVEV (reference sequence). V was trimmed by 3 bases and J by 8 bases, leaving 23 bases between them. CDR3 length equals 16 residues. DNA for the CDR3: TGTGCCAGCAGTTTTGAAACCGGGACCGAAATACGAAAGCAGTACTTC. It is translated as CASSFETGTEIRKQYF.

CDR3 sequence (DNA): TGTGCCAGCAGCCCGGCGGGTAGCGGACCCTACGAGCAGTACTTC. Protein: CASSPAGSGPYEQYF. This rearrangement joins TRBV7-2 to TRBJ2-7; maybe TRBD2 (6 bases). The germline V gene encodes CDR1 SGHTA and CDR2 FQGNSA. V was clipped by 5 bases and J by 2 bases, with 16 bases between them. This CDR3 spans 15 amino acids.

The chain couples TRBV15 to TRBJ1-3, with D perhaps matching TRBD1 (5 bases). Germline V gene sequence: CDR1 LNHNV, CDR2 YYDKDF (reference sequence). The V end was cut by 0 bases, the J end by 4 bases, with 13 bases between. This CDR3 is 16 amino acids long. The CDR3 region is CATSRDSREGGNTIYF. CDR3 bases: TGTGCCACCAGCAGAGATAGCAGGGAAGGAGGAAACACCATATATTTT.

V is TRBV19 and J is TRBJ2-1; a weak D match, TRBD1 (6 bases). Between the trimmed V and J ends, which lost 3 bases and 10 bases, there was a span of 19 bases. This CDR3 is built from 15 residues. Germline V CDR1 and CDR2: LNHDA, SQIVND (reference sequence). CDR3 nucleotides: TGTGCCAGTAGTATCGGACAGAGCCGACCTAAGGAGCAGTTCTTC. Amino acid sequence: CASSIGQSRPKEQFF.

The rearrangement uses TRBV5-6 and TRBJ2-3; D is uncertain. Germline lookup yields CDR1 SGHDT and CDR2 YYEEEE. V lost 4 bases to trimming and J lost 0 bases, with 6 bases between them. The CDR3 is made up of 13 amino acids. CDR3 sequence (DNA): TGTGCCAGCAGCCTCTCTAGCACAGATACGCAGTATTTT. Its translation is CASSLSSTDTQYF.

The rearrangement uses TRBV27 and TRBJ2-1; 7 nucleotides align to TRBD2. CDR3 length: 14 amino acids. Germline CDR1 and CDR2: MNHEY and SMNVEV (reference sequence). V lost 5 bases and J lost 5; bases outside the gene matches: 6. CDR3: CASSLGTTNNEQFF. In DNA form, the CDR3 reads TGTGCCAGCAGTCTCGGGACTACAAACAATGAGCAGTTCTTC.

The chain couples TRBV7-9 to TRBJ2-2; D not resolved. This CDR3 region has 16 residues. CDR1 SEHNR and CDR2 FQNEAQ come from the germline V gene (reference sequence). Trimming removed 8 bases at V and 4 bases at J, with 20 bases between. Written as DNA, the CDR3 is TGTGCCAGCGGGCATTCTGATGTGGGAAGCACCGGGGAGCTGTTTTTT. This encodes CASGHSDVGSTGELFF.

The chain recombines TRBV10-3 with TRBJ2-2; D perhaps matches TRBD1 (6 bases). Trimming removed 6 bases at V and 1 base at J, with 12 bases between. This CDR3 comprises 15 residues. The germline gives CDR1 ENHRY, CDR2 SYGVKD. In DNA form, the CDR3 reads TGTGCCATCAGCGCCGGGACACAGAACACCGGGGAGCTGTTTTTT. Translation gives CAISAGTQNTGELFF.

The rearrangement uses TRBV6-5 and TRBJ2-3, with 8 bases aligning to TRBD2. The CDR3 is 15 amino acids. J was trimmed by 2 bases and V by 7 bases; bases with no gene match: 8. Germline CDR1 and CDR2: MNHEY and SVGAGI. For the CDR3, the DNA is TGTGCCAGCACCGACGGGCGGGAGGACACAGATACGCAGTATTTT. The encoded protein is CASTDGREDTDTQYF.

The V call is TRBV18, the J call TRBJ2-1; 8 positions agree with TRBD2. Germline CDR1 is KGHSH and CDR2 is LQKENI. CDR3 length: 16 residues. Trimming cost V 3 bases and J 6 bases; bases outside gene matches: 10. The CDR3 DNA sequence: TGTGCCAGCTCACCGGGAGCGGGGGCCAAGCGCAATGAGCAGTTCTTC. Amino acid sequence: CASSPGAGAKRNEQFF.

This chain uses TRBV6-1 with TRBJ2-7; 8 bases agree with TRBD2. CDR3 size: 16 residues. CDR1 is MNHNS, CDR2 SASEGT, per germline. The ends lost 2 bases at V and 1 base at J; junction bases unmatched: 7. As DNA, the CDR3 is TGTGCCAGCAGTGAAAGACCGACTAGCGAGTCCTACGAGCAGTACTTC. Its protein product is CASSERPTSESYEQYF.